Listed below are T cell receptor beta chains from one sample, sequenced in a study of post-analysis software for immune sequencing data. TCRdb re-called the PCR reads through MiXCR, storing one row per CDR3 protein. The sample consists of approximately 690,000 distinct CDR3 sequences, more than 50% of them appearing once. The specimen was blood. The origin of the receptors is a girl aged 2-10 years with multiple sclerosis. Each CDR3 is given with its conserved first and last residue. D genes are given only for firm matches. Clone sizes are given selectively: once, few, many, or a class where the clone is expanded.

v_gene,j_gene,abundance,d_gene,CDR3nt,CDR3aa
TRBV12-3/TRBV12-4,TRBJ2-7,-,TRBD2,TGTGCCAGCAGTTTAGGCGGGGGAACCTACAATGAGCAGTACTTC,CASSLGGGTYNEQYF
TRBV7-9,TRBJ2-1,few,TRBD2,TGTGCCAGCAGCTCCCGACTAGCGGGGGGCAATGAGCAGTTCTTC,CASSSRLAGGNEQFF
TRBV30,TRBJ1-2,-,TRBD1,TGTGCCTGGAGTGTCGGGACAGGGGATGGCTACACCTTC,CAWSVGTGDGYTF
TRBV25-1,TRBJ2-7,few,TRBD2,TGTGCCAGCAGTGCGGCTAGACTAGCGGACTCCTACGAGCAGTACTTC,CASSAARLADSYEQYF
TRBV6-5,TRBJ2-1,-,-,TGTGCCAGCGGGGCCGAGGGGGGGCCGTACAATGAGCAGTTCTTC,CASGAEGGPYNEQFF
TRBV19,TRBJ1-6,-,TRBD1,TGTGCCAGTAGTGAGGGGGCACGAAAGGATAATTCACCCCTCCACTTT,CASSEGARKDNSPLHF
TRBV28,TRBJ2-7,-,TRBD2,TGTGCCAGCAGTGGTCTAGCGGGGGATGGGTACGAGCAGTACTTC,CASSGLAGDGYEQYF
TRBV29-1,TRBJ2-7,-,TRBD1,TGCGGCGTTGAAGGTCAGGGGGCAAGGTCCTACGAGCAGTACTTC,CGVEGQGARSYEQYF
TRBV7-8,TRBJ2-7,-,TRBD1,TGTGCCAGCAGCACCTGGACAGGGACAAATGAGCAGTACTTC,CASSTWTGTNEQYF
TRBV5-1,TRBJ2-7,-,TRBD1,TGCGCCAGCAGCACGGACAGGGAGAGAGACGAGCAGTACTTC,CASSTDRERDEQYF
TRBV20-1,TRBJ2-1,few,-,TGCAGTGCTAGGGCCCGGAGGCGCGGTGGATACAATGAGCAGTTCTTC,CSARARRRGGYNEQFF
TRBV12-3/TRBV12-4,TRBJ2-7,few,-,TGTGCCAGCAGTTGGATTGGACAGAGCTCCTACGAGCAGTACTTC,CASSWIGQSSYEQYF
TRBV6-6,TRBJ1-2,-,TRBD1,TGTGCCAGCAGTTTCCCCACAGGGGGCGCAATGGTGGCTGGCTACACCTTC,CASSFPTGGAMVAGYTF
TRBV20-1,TRBJ2-7,-,-,TGCAGTGCTAGGGGTCGGGAGAGCTACGAGCAGTACTTC,CSARGRESYEQYF
TRBV7-8,TRBJ2-7,-,-,TGTGCCAGTACCAACTTTGGGAGCTCCTACGAACAGTACTTC,CASTNFGSSYEQYF
TRBV6-1,TRBJ2-1,-,TRBD2,TGTGCCAGCAGGGAAACCCCGGGACTAGCGGGAGCATCCTACAATGAGCAGTTCTTC,CASRETPGLAGASYNEQFF
TRBV6-5,TRBJ2-5,-,-,TGTGCCAGTTTCGGTTTACAGCAAGAGACCCAGTACTTC,CASFGLQQETQYF
TRBV6-6,TRBJ2-1,few,TRBD1,TGTGCCAGCAGGTCCGGGACAGGGGCGGGTGAGCAGTTCTTC,CASRSGTGAGEQFF
TRBV6-2/TRBV6-3,TRBJ1-5,-,-,TGTGCCAGCAGCCTTGGGGATCTGGGCAATCAGCCCCAGCATTTT,CASSLGDLGNQPQHF
TRBV10-2,TRBJ2-5,-,-,TGCGCCAGCAGTGACGCAGGGGTAGAGACCCAGTACTTC,CASSDAGVETQYF
TRBV20-1,TRBJ2-3,few,TRBD2,TGCAGTGCTACCGGGACTAGCGGCCGCACAGATACGCAGTATTTT,CSATGTSGRTDTQYF
TRBV18,TRBJ1-1,few,-,TGTGCCAGCTCTGGGGGAGGGACTGAAGCTTTCTTT,CASSGGGTEAFF
TRBV6-2/TRBV6-3,TRBJ1-2,-,-,TGTGCCAGCAGCCAGAACAGGTTGAGTGGCTACACCTTC,CASSQNRLSGYTF
TRBV10-3,TRBJ2-2,-,-,TGTGCCATCAGTGTAGCAGGGTGGCCCGGGGAGCTGTTTTTT,CAISVAGWPGELFF
TRBV2,TRBJ2-7,-,-,TGTGCCAGCAGTGAACTCGGCTCGAGCTCCTACGAGCAGTACTTC,CASSELGSSSYEQYF
TRBV7-2,TRBJ1-2,few,-,TGTGCCAGCAGCTTGAGGACCCCAATCCGGGGCTATGGCTACACCTTC,CASSLRTPIRGYGYTF
TRBV7-9,TRBJ1-2,-,-,TGTGCCAGCAGCCCTTTCGACAGTCCCTATGGCTACACCTTC,CASSPFDSPYGYTF
TRBV5-1,TRBJ2-1,-,-,TGCGCCAGCAGCTTGTTAGGGGTAGAGCAGTTCTTC,CASSLLGVEQFF
TRBV4-2,TRBJ2-5,-,-,TGTGCCAGCAGCCAAGATTTGGGGCGCGGCCGAGAGACCCAGTACTTC,CASSQDLGRGRETQYF
TRBV11-3,TRBJ2-1,once,-,TGTGCCAGCAGCGTCAACAGGGTCTCCACCTACAATGAGCAGTTCTTC,CASSVNRVSTYNEQFF
TRBV29-1,TRBJ2-5,few,TRBD1,TGCAGCGTTGAACAGGGGGAAGAGCAAGAGACCCAGTACTTC,CSVEQGEEQETQYF
TRBV5-1,TRBJ2-1,-,TRBD2,TGCGCCAGCAGCCAGAGGATTAGCGGGGGCTACAATGAGCAGTTCTTC,CASSQRISGGYNEQFF
TRBV20-1,TRBJ2-1,-,TRBD2,TGCAGTGCTAGGCCCCTGACTAGCGGGAGGGACAATGAGCAGTTCTTC,CSARPLTSGRDNEQFF
TRBV7-9,TRBJ2-7,-,TRBD2,TGTGCCAGCAGCTTAGGACTAGCGGGGGCGTCCTACGAGCAGTACTTC,CASSLGLAGASYEQYF
TRBV5-1,TRBJ2-1,-,TRBD2,TGCGCCAGCAGCCCCGGACTAGCGGGGGGGTACAATGAGCAGTTCTTC,CASSPGLAGGYNEQFF
TRBV7-3,TRBJ2-3,-,-,TGTGCCAGCAGCTTAGTAGCGGATTCTAGCACAGATACGCAGTATTTT,CASSLVADSSTDTQYF
TRBV11-2,TRBJ2-3,-,-,TGTGCCAGCAGCTTGGGGGCTAGACAACCAGATACGCAGTATTTT,CASSLGARQPDTQYF
TRBV7-8,TRBJ2-3,-,-,TGTGCCAGCAGCTTAGTGGGAGAAGCAGATACGCAGTATTTT,CASSLVGEADTQYF
TRBV7-2,TRBJ1-2,-,-,TGTGCCAGCAGCTTAAGTGGCCGAAGGGGAAGTGGCTACACCTTC,CASSLSGRRGSGYTF
TRBV6-5,TRBJ2-1,-,-,TGTGCCAGCAGTTACGGGGGTAGCGGCTACAATGAGCAGTTCTTC,CASSYGGSGYNEQFF
TRBV2,TRBJ1-2,few,-,TGTGCCAGCAGTGAGCTAGGGTACGGCTACACCTTC,CASSELGYGYTF
TRBV12-3/TRBV12-4,TRBJ1-1,few,-,TGTGCCAGCAGTTTAAGGAGGGGGAACACTGAAGCTTTCTTT,CASSLRRGNTEAFF
TRBV15,TRBJ1-1,-,TRBD1,TGTGCCACCAGCAGAGCCAGACAGGGTATTAACACTGAAGCTTTCTTT,CATSRARQGINTEAFF
TRBV9,TRBJ1-2,-,-,TGTGCCAGCAGCGTAGACCTGGGCATTAACTATGGCTACACCTTC,CASSVDLGINYGYTF
TRBV4-3,TRBJ2-2,-,TRBD2,TGCGCCAGCAATAGGGAGGGCACCGGGGAGCTGTTTTTT,CASNREGTGELFF
TRBV25-1,TRBJ2-7,once,TRBD1,TGTGCCAGCAGCGCCCGGGACAGGGGAGAGTACTTC,CASSARDRGEYF
TRBV4-1,TRBJ1-2,few,-,TGCGCCAGCAGCCAAGATATGTCCAGACCTACCTATGGCTACACCTTC,CASSQDMSRPTYGYTF
TRBV4-1,TRBJ2-5,-,-,TGCGCCAGCAGCCGACTGGGAGTCACGAAGACCCAGTACTTC,CASSRLGVTKTQYF
TRBV20-1,TRBJ2-1,few,TRBD2,TGCAGTGCTAGAGAGCTCCCTCTGGGAGGGAGGGATGAGCAGTTCTTC,CSARELPLGGRDEQFF
TRBV5-1,TRBJ2-5,-,-,TGCGCCAGCAGCTTGACATCAGGATTCCAAGAGACCCAGTACTTC,CASSLTSGFQETQYF
TRBV5-1,TRBJ2-1,-,TRBD2,TGCGCCAGCAGCGCGACTAGCGAGGGGAATGAGCAGTTCTTC,CASSATSEGNEQFF
TRBV6-5,TRBJ1-6,-,-,TGTGCCAGCAGCCGCCGGGACGGGAATTCACCCCTCCACTTT,CASSRRDGNSPLHF
TRBV5-1,TRBJ1-1,-,-,TGCGCCAGCAGCCCAGTAGGGCAGAGTCACACTGAAGCTTTCTTT,CASSPVGQSHTEAFF
TRBV5-1,TRBJ2-1,-,-,TGCGCCAGCAGCTCTGCAGGGGTCAATGAGCAGTTCTTC,CASSSAGVNEQFF
TRBV7-9,TRBJ2-7,-,TRBD1,TGTGCCAGCAGCTCGCGCCTTCTAGGACAGGGGGCGCACAATGAGCAGTACTTC,CASSSRLLGQGAHNEQYF
TRBV5-1,TRBJ2-5,-,-,TGCGCCAGCAGCCTTAATTTCGGAGAGACCCAGTACTTC,CASSLNFGETQYF
TRBV5-1,TRBJ2-1,once,TRBD2,TGCGCCAGCAGCTCGGGACTAGCGGACGTCTCTTACAATGAGCAGTTCTTC,CASSSGLADVSYNEQFF